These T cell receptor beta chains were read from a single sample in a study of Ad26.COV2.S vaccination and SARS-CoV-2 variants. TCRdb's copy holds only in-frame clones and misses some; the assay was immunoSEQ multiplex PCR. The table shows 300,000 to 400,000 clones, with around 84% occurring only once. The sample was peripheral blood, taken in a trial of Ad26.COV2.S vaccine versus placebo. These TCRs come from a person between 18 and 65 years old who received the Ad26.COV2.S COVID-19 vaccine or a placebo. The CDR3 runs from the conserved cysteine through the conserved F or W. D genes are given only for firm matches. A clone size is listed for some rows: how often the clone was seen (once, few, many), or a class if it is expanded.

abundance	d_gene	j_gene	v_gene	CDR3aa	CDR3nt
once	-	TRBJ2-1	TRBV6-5	CASKARDEQFF	TGTGCCAGCAAGGCCAGGGATGAGCAGTTCTTC
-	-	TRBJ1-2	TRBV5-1	CASSFSDTSRSTF	TGCGCCAGCAGCTTCTCGGACACCTCTCGCTCCACCTTC
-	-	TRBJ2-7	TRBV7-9	CASSLGQQGREQYF	TGTGCCAGCAGCTTAGGACAACAGGGCCGGGAGCAGTACTTC
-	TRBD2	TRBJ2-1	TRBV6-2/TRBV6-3	CASSLPSGLNNEQFF	TGTGCCAGCAGTCTACCTAGCGGTCTAAACAATGAGCAGTTCTTC
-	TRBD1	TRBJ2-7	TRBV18	CASRTGHSSVYEQYF	TGTGCCAGCCGGACAGGCCATTCATCGGTCTACGAGCAGTACTTC
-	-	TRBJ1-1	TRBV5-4	CASSFGGGVLLTEAFF	TGTGCCAGCAGCTTTGGTGGCGGGGTGTTGCTCACTGAAGCTTTCTTT
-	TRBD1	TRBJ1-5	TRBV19	CASSILNRGRGQPQHF	TGTGCCAGTAGTATCTTAAACAGGGGACGGGGTCAGCCCCAGCATTTT
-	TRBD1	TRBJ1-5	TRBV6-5	CASRGTGGRQPQHF	TGTGCCAGCAGGGGGACAGGGGGGCGTCAGCCCCAGCATTTT
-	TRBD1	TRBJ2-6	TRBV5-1	CASSPSGTAGANVLTF	TGCGCCAGCAGCCCGTCCGGGACAGCTGGGGCCAACGTCCTGACTTTC
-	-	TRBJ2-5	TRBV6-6	CASSYYGTPKETQYF	TGTGCCAGCAGTTACTATGGAACCCCGAAGGAGACCCAGTACTTC
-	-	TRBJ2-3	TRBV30	CAWSILTDTQYF	TGTGCCTGGAGTATCCTCACAGATACGCAGTATTTT
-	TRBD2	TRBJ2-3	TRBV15	CATSRTTSALTQYF	TGTGCCACCAGCAGAACTACTAGCGCACTAACGCAGTATTTT
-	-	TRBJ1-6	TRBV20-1	CSASFIYSPLHF	TGCAGTGCTAGTTTTATTTATTCACCCCTCCACTTT
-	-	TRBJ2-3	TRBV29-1	CSVGDSTDTQYF	TGCAGCGTTGGAGACAGCACAGATACGCAGTATTTT
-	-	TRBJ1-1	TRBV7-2	CASSLVPQAGSEAFF	TGTGCCAGCAGCTTAGTCCCTCAGGCGGGGAGTGAAGCTTTCTTT
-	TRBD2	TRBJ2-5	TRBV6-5	CASRPSGGRETQYF	TGTGCCAGCAGGCCAAGCGGGGGGAGGGAGACCCAGTACTTC
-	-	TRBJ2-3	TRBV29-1	CSVPGTLLAPDTQYF	TGCAGCGTACCCGGGACCCTCCTTGCCCCAGATACGCAGTATTTT
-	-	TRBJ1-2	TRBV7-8	CASSPGYGYTF	TGTGCCAGCAGCCCAGGGTATGGCTACACCTTC
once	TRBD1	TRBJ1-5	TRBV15	CATSPGQTSNQPQHF	TGTGCCACCAGCCCGGGACAGACTAGCAATCAGCCCCAGCATTTT
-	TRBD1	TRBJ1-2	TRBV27	CASSLQGEPSTYGYTF	TGTGCCAGCAGTCTCCAGGGGGAACCGAGTACTTATGGCTACACCTTC
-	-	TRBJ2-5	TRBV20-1	CSTGREQTQYF	TGCAGTACAGGGCGTGAGCAGACCCAGTACTTC
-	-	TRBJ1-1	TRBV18	CASSPPTGTLLF	TGTGCCAGCTCACCACCGACCGGGACACTGTTATTT
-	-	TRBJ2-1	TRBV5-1	CASSLAGNEQFF	TGCGCCAGCAGCTTGGCCGGCAATGAGCAGTTCTTC
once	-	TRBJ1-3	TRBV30	CASSYNSGNTIYF	TGTGCCTCGTCATATAACTCTGGAAACACCATATATTTT
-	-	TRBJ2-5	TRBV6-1	CASSESSGTSQETQYF	TGTGCCAGCAGTGAAAGTTCCGGGACTTCCCAAGAGACCCAGTACTTC
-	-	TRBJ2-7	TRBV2	CASSEEVGATYEQYF	TGTGCCAGCAGTGAAGAGGTGGGGGCTACCTACGAGCAGTACTTC
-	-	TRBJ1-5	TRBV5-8	CASSLRSYQPQHF	TGTGCCAGCAGCTTGAGGTCTTATCAGCCCCAGCATTTT
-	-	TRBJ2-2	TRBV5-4	CASSSTRTGHTGELFF	TGTGCCAGCAGCTCAACCCGGACGGGACACACCGGGGAGCTGTTTTTT
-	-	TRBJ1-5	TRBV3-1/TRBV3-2	CASSQRSNQPQHF	TGTGCCAGCAGCCAAAGGAGCAATCAGCCCCAGCATTTT
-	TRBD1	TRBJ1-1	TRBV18	CASGQGRDTEAFF	TGTGCCAGCGGACAGGGGAGGGACACTGAAGCTTTCTTT
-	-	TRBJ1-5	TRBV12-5	CASGLTPQGDQPQHF	TGTGCTAGTGGTTTAACCCCACAGGGAGATCAGCCCCAGCATTTT
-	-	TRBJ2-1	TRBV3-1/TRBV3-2	CASGQGGLDNEQFF	TGTGCCAGCGGTCAAGGGGGGTTGGACAATGAGCAGTTCTTC
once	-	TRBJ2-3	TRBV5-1	CASSPGGGRGLDTQYF	TGCGCCAGCAGCCCTGGAGGGGGGCGAGGGTTAGATACGCAGTATTTT
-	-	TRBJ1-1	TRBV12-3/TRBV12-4	CASSHPQQGEAFF	TGTGCCAGCAGTCACCCCCAGCAGGGTGAAGCTTTCTTT
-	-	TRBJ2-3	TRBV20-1	CSARLLDTQYF	TGCAGTGCTAGACTGCTAGATACGCAGTATTTT
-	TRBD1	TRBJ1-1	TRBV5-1	CASSSGQGAPEAFF	TGCGCCAGCAGCTCCGGACAGGGGGCGCCTGAAGCTTTCTTT
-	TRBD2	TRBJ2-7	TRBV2	CASSEVAGITYEQYF	TGTGCCAGCAGTGAGGTAGCGGGGATAACCTACGAGCAGTACTTC